This T cell receptor (beta chain) was found in a study of shared T cell receptors in the human thymus. A few counts support this clone. The table came from immunoSEQ multiplex PCR; TCRdb's copy has only in-frame clones and leaves some out. The sample lists 700,000 to 750,000 clones; roughly 85% were seen once. This same sample was also part of a study on human thymus T cells. As that report states: Donors were healthy Finnish infants having corrective surgery for congenital heart defects. Among thymic and blood repertoires, usage of V and J genes appeared biased.

Specimen: thymocytes. The receptor comes from a girl younger than two with a congenital heart defect.

The CDR3: CASSHRQPPGEQYF. CDR3 bases: TGTGCCAGCAGTCATAGACAGCCCCCGGGTGAGCAGTACTTC. V and J are TRBV28 and TRBJ2-7, with D possibly matching TRBD1 (5 bases). Trimming left V 5 bases short and J 7 bases short, with 18 bases between. From germline, CDR1 is MDHEN and CDR2 SYDVKM. This CDR3 is 14 amino acids long.